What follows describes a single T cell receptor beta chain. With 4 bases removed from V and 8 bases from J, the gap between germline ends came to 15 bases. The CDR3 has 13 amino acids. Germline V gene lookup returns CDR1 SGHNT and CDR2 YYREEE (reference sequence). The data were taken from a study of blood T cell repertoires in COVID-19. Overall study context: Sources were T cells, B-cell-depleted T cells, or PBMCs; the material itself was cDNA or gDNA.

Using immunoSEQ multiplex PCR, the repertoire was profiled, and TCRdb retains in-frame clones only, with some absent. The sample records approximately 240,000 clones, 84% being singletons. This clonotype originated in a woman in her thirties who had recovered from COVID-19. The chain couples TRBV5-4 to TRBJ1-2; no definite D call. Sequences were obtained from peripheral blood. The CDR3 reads CASSPEGWEGYTF. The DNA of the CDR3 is TGTGCCAGCAGCCCCGAGGGATGGGAAGGCTACACCTTC.